Listed here are 32 T cell receptor beta chains from one sample, sequenced in a study of regulatory T cells in long-lasting Graves disease. The time point here: newly diagnosed GD, antithyroid drugs for less than 3 months. Construction of the TCR library relied on RNA isolated from PBMCs. iRepertoire HTBI primers and Arm-PCR of CDR3 regions built TCR beta libraries. TCRdb recomputed calls from the multiplex PCR reads with MiXCR, one row per CDR3 protein. The table shows roughly 350,000 distinct CDR3 sequences, with roughly 17% occurring only once. The same data also contributed to another study, on T cells in Graves' hyperthyroidism and ophthalmopathy.

Sequenced here: peripheral blood mononuclear cells (PBMCs), sampled at new diagnosis, from a patient treated with antithyroid drugs. These receptors all come from a man aged 40-49 years with Graves disease.

CDR3 amino acids: CATSDYDRGLFEQFF. The CDR3 bases are TGTGCCACCAGTGATTACGACAGGGGGCTCTTTGAGCAGTTCTTC. The chain combines TRBV24-1 with TRBJ2-1; 10 nucleotides match TRBD1. V was clipped by 2 bases and J by 9 bases; unmatched bases: 6. The CDR3 is made up of 15 amino acids. CDR1 KGHDR and CDR2 SFDVKD come from the germline V gene.

V usage is TRBV7-6 and J usage is TRBJ2-1; the match to TRBD1 covers 9 bases. Germline lookup yields CDR1 SGHVS and CDR2 FNYEAQ. The V and J ends lost 5 bases and 9 bases, in that order; junction bases with no gene match: 11. There are 15 residues in the CDR3. CDR3 sequence: CASSPRQGVRVEQFF. In nucleotides, the CDR3 is TGTGCCAGCAGCCCGCGACAGGGGGTACGGGTTGAGCAGTTCTTC.

The chain recombines TRBV5-5 with TRBJ1-4; D unresolved. Germline V gene data show CDR1 as SGHKS and CDR2 as YYEKEE (reference sequence). This CDR3 has 15 residues. Trimming removed 3 bases at V and 5 bases at J, with 14 bases between. Here the CDR3 reads CASSWQTRANEKLFF. The CDR3 DNA reads TGTGCCAGCAGCTGGCAAACCCGGGCAAATGAAAAACTGTTTTTT.

This clonotype was detected a few times. V and J are TRBV6-2 or TRBV6-3 and TRBJ2-2, with D tentatively TRBD1 (5 bases). Germline V gene data show CDR1 as MNHEY and CDR2 as SVGEGT. The germline V and J ends were trimmed by 5 bases and 6 bases, with 13 bases remaining between them. The CDR3 extends over 14 amino acids. The chain's CDR3 is CASSEDSPPGELFF. The CDR3 DNA reads as TGTGCCAGCAGTGAAGACAGCCCCCCCGGGGAGCTGTTTTTT.

This clonotype has at least ten counts. The chain joins TRBV7-8 to TRBJ1-5, with no clear D. Germline lookup yields CDR1 SGHVS and CDR2 FQNEAQ. The CDR3 loop spans 13 amino acids. Trimming removed 7 bases at V and 3 bases at J, with 10 bases between. The CDR3 loop is CASTSDFNQPQHF. The CDR3 DNA follows: TGTGCCAGCACCAGTGACTTCAATCAGCCCCAGCATTTT.

The genes are TRBV29-1 and TRBJ1-1, with TRBD1 identical over 7 bases. The ends lost 7 bases at V and 7 bases at J; junction bases unmatched: 6. The CDR3 sequence is 11 residues long. From germline, CDR1 is SQVTM and CDR2 ANQGSEA. The CDR3: CSGNSGGEAFF. CDR3 DNA sequence: TGCAGCGGGAACTCAGGGGGTGAAGCTTTCTTT.

This clonotype was detected only once. The chain links TRBV9 to TRBJ2-7; TRBD2 matches 9 bases. Germline V lookup: CDR1 SGDLS, CDR2 YYNGEE. V lost 3 bases, J lost 5 bases, and 12 bases stayed unmatched. The CDR3 sequence is 16 residues long. The CDR3 loop reads CASSASGGSGFNEQYF. CDR3 DNA: TGTGCCAGCAGCGCGAGCGGGGGGAGTGGATTCAACGAGCAGTACTTC.

This clonotype appeared many times. The germline gene is not matched at one end of the junction; a read error may be the cause. V usage is TRBV5-1 and J usage is TRBJ2-5; no firm D call. The CDR3 sequence is 15 residues long. In germline, CDR1 is SGHRS, CDR2 YFSETQ. This CDR3 is CASSPITTYQETQYF. The CDR3 DNA is TGTGCCAGCAGCCCCATCACCACGTACCAAGAGACCCAGTACTTC.

With regard to this clonotype: Possible read error: a much larger clone is one base away. The gene calls are TRBV3-1 and TRBJ2-7; perhaps TRBD1 as D (6 bases). The CDR3 runs 14 residues. Trimming shortened V by 2 bases and J by 6 bases, and 14 bases separated the two germline ends. CDR1 and CDR2 from the germline V gene are LGHDT and YNNKEL (reference sequence). The CDR3 region is CASSQTGRRGEQYF. The CDR3 nucleotides are TGTGCCAGCAGCCAAACCGGGCGCAGGGGCGAGCAGTACTTC.

This clonotype has at least ten counts. The chain uses TRBV28 and TRBJ2-1; 16 positions match TRBD2. Germline-derived CDR1 and CDR2 are MDHEN and SYDVKM. The CDR3 spans 17 residues. The junction had 16 bases not matched to a gene; V was cut back by 5 bases and J by 15 bases. DNA of the CDR3: TGTGCCAGCAGTGCTCACACGCCGGGACTAGCGGGGGGGCATGCGTTCTTC. It codes for CASSAHTPGLAGGHAFF.

This clonotype was seen repeatedly, ten times or more. The CDR3 DNA reads TGCAGCGTGGACAGGGCAGAGACCCAGTACTTC. The encoded protein is CSVDRAETQYF. The V and J genes are TRBV29-1 and TRBJ2-5; 8 nucleotides agree with TRBD1. The J segment lost 4 bases and the V segment lost 6 bases, leaving 1 base of the junction unmatched. Germline V gives CDR1 SQVTM, CDR2 ANQGSEA. The CDR3 extends over 11 amino acids. The complete variable domain, with remaining parts taken from reference TRBV29-1 and TRBJ2-5, reads SAVISQKPSRDICQRGTSLTIQCQVDSQVTMMFWYRQQPGQSLTLIATANQGSEATYESGFVIDKFPISRPNLTFSTLTVSNMSPEDSSIYLCSVDRAETQYFGPGTRLLVL.

This chain uses TRBV7-9 with TRBJ2-7, with TRBD1 matching 9 bases. The CDR3 has 14 amino acids. The V gene's germline CDR1 is SEHNR and CDR2 FQNEAQ (reference sequence). Trimming took 5 bases from V and 4 from J; bases not matched to a gene: 6. The CDR3 nucleotides are TGTGCCAGCAGCGGGGGGGACAGGGCTTACGAGCAGTACTTC. This codes for CASSGGDRAYEQYF.

The chain carries TRBV20-1 and TRBJ2-1; 9 nucleotides match TRBD1. Germline V lookup: CDR1 DFQATT, CDR2 SNEGSKA (reference sequence). The V and J ends lost 6 bases and 5 bases, in that order; junction bases with no gene match: 8. The CDR3 sequence is 14 residues long. Here the CDR3 reads CSAKHRGRHNEQFF. The CDR3 coding sequence is TGCAGTGCCAAACACAGGGGGCGACACAATGAGCAGTTCTTC.

This chain uses TRBV5-1 with TRBJ1-1; possibly TRBD1 for D (6 bases). Germline CDR1 is SGHRS and CDR2 is YFSETQ. The CDR3 has 16 residues. With 4 bases removed from V and 4 bases from J, the gap between germline ends came to 20 bases. CDR3 nucleotides: TGCGCCAGCAGCCGGATCGGGGGGGGGGCGGCCACTGAAGCTTTCTTT. Its translation is CASSRIGGGAATEAFF.

This clonotype was counted many times. The chain is built from TRBV24-1 and TRBJ2-5; D uncertain. Germline V CDR1 and CDR2: KGHDR, SFDVKD. This CDR3 is built from 14 residues. V lost 5 bases and J 5 bases, leaving 14 bases between the germline ends. This CDR3 is CATSGPGVTETQYF. The CDR3 nucleotides read TGTGCCACCAGTGGGCCAGGTGTAACGGAGACCCAGTACTTC.

This clonotype was seen at least ten times. The chain joins TRBV2 to TRBJ2-1; 7 positions agree with TRBD1. Germline CDR1 SNHLY, CDR2 FYNNEI. The junction had 4 bases not matched to a gene; V was cut back by 6 bases and J by 5 bases. This CDR3 has 13 residues. The CDR3 DNA follows: TGTGCCAGCAGAGTGGGACAGAACAATGAGCAGTTCTTC. Translating gives CASRVGQNNEQFF. The full variable domain, rest sourced from reference TRBV2 and TRBJ2-1, is EPEVTQTPSHQVTQMGQEVILRCVPISNHLYFYWYRQILGQKVEFLVSFYNNEISEKSEIFDDQFSVERPDGSNFTLKIRSTKLEDSAMYFCASRVGQNNEQFFGPGTRLTVL.

At least ten counts were recorded for this clonotype. The chain recombines TRBV7-3 with TRBJ1-1; a possible D gene is TRBD1 (6 bases). The CDR3 is made up of 16 amino acids. V shed 5 bases and J shed 0 bases, with 16 bases lying between them. Germline assignment: CDR1 SGHTA and CDR2 FQGTGA. The CDR3 loop reads CASSRYPGQLNTEAFF. In DNA, the CDR3 is TGTGCCAGCAGCCGATACCCTGGACAGCTGAACACTGAAGCTTTCTTT. Variable domain in full (rest from reference TRBV7-3 and TRBJ1-1): GAGVSQTPSNKVTEKGKYVELRCDPISGHTALYWYRQSLGQGPEFLIYFQGTGAADDSGLPNDRFFAVRPEGSVSTLKIQRTERGDSAVYLCASSRYPGQLNTEAFFGQGTRLTVV.

The chain is built from TRBV7-2 and TRBJ1-2; D is undetermined. V was trimmed by 5 bases and J by 2 bases, leaving 6 bases between them. CDR3 length equals 12 residues. The germline CDR1 and CDR2 sequences are SGHTA and FQGNSA. CDR3 DNA: TGTGCCAGCAGCAGGGTAAACTATGGCTACACCTTC. This sequence encodes CASSRVNYGYTF.

Many counts were recorded for this clonotype. The V and J genes are TRBV5-4 and TRBJ2-6, with D unresolved. The V and J ends lost 4 bases and 0 bases respectively, with 8 bases between them. CDR3 size: 15 residues. CDR1 is SGHNT, CDR2 YYREEE, per germline (reference sequence). The chain's CDR3 is CASSVDISGANVLTF. CDR3 in DNA: TGTGCCAGCAGCGTCGACATCTCTGGGGCCAACGTCCTGACTTTC. The full variable domain, in which reference TRBV5-4 and TRBJ2-6 provide the parts outside the CDR3, is ETGVTQSPTHLIKTRGQQVTLRCSSQSGHNTVSWYQQALGQGPQFIFQYYREEENGRGNFPPRFSGLQFPNYSSELNVNALELDDSALYLCASSVDISGANVLTFGAGSRLTVL.

This clonotype was seen at least ten times. The chain carries TRBV3-1 and TRBJ2-5; D tentatively fits TRBD1 or TRBD2 (5 bases each). The germline V gene encodes CDR1 LGHDT and CDR2 YNNKEL (reference sequence). The CDR3 has 15 residues. Trimming stripped 6 bases from V and 10 bases from J, with 24 bases between. The CDR3 loop reads CASRSNRDGHEGQYF. Here the CDR3 DNA reads TGTGCCAGCAGATCTAACCGGGACGGCCACGAGGGCCAGTACTTC.

This clonotype was detected ten times or more. This chain uses TRBV6-5 with TRBJ1-2; TRBD1 agrees at 7 bases. The CDR3 is 15 amino acids. With 2 bases clipped from V and 1 base from J, the junction kept 4 bases outside the gene matches. Germline CDR1 MNHEY, CDR2 SVGAGI. This chain's CDR3 is CASSYGDRVNYGYTF. CDR3 nucleotides: TGTGCCAGCAGTTACGGGGACAGAGTTAACTATGGCTACACCTTC.

The J gene is TRBJ2-1, the V gene TRBV11-3; D not resolved. The V end was cut by 6 bases, the J end by 7 bases, with 16 bases between. CDR1 is SGHNT, CDR2 YENEEA, per germline. This CDR3 is built from 14 residues. CDR3 in amino acids: CASSLAWVGNEQFF. The DNA of the CDR3 is TGTGCCAGCAGTCTCGCCTGGGTAGGGAATGAGCAGTTCTTC.

This clonotype was counted between two and nine times. This sequence joins TRBV5-1 and TRBJ1-2; no definite D call. The germline V and J ends were trimmed by 0 bases and 6 bases, with 9 bases remaining between them. This CDR3 is built from 13 residues. Germline V gene lookup returns CDR1 SGHRS and CDR2 YFSETQ. CDR3 nucleotides: TGCGCCAGCAGCTTGGCTCCCAGTGATGGCTACACCTTC. It yields the protein CASSLAPSDGYTF.

A note on this clonotype: A single base separates this from a much larger clone, so it may be a read error. Because it lacks the conserved phenylalanine or tryptophan at the end, this CDR3 is likely a read error. This chain joins TRBV18 and TRBJ2-5, with D possibly being TRBD2 (6 bases). Germline V CDR1 and CDR2: KGHSH, LQKENI. This CDR3 has 15 amino acids. The V and J ends lost 6 bases and 2 bases respectively, with 16 bases between them. CDR3 bases: TGTGCCAGCTCTGCGGAGGGAGGCGAACAAGAGACCCAGTACCTC. It is translated as CASSAEGGEQETQYL.

Concerning this clonotype: This may come from a read error, since a much larger clone is one base off. No conserved phenylalanine or tryptophan is present at the end of the CDR3, so a read error is the likely explanation. The rearrangement joins TRBV27 to TRBJ2-2, with D unresolved. This CDR3 is built from 13 residues. CDR1 is MNHEY and CDR2 is SMNVEV in the germline V gene (reference sequence). V was cut by 4 bases and J by 2 bases, with 5 bases left in between. Here the CDR3 reads CASSSRNTGELFL. CDR3 nucleotide sequence: TGTGCCAGCAGTTCCCGAAACACCGGGGAGCTGTTTCTT.

Many counts were recorded for this clonotype. The gene calls are TRBV3-1 and TRBJ2-7; D possibly corresponds to TRBD2 (5 bases). This CDR3 is 14 amino acids long. The germline CDR1 and CDR2 sequences are LGHDT and YNNKEL (reference sequence). V was clipped by 4 bases and J by 3 bases, with 13 bases between them. As DNA, the CDR3 is TGTGCCAGCAGCCGAGCCGGGGTTTACTACGAGCAGTACTTC. Translating gives CASSRAGVYYEQYF.

This clonotype was counted at least ten times. This rearrangement joins TRBV5-1 to TRBJ2-7; D is unresolved. Looked up from germline, CDR1 is SGHRS and CDR2 is YFSETQ. CDR3 length: 16 residues. Between the trimmed V and J ends, which lost 2 bases and 0 bases, there was a span of 15 bases. The CDR3 nucleotides read TGCGCCAGCAGCTTTGATCCCAGCCAGAACTCCTACGAGCAGTACTTC. It encodes CASSFDPSQNSYEQYF. The variable domain in full, with the rest retrieved from reference TRBV5-1 and TRBJ2-7, is KAGVTQTPRYLIKTRGQQVTLSCSPISGHRSVSWYQQTPGQGLQFLFEYFSETQRNKGNFPGRFSGRQFSNSRSEMNVSTLELGDSALYLCASSFDPSQNSYEQYFGPGTRLTVT.

This clonotype was recorded a few times. V is TRBV19 and J is TRBJ1-1; no definite D call. The CDR3 is made up of 13 amino acids. Per the germline V gene, CDR1 is LNHDA and CDR2 is SQIVND (reference sequence). The ends were cut back, 3 bases at V and 5 bases at J, with 10 bases in the middle. CDR3 in amino acids: CASSIKSWTEAFF. The DNA for the CDR3 is TGTGCCAGTAGTATCAAGAGTTGGACTGAAGCTTTCTTT.

This clonotype turned up a few times. The chain employs TRBV19 and TRBJ2-7; TRBD1 agrees at 9 bases. This CDR3 has 15 residues. CDR1 and CDR2 from the germline V gene are LNHDA and SQIVND (reference sequence). Trimming at V came to 9 bases and at J to 3 bases, leaving 12 bases not matched to a gene. CDR3 sequence reads: CARNPRGQGCYEQYF. As DNA, the CDR3 is TGTGCCAGAAATCCACGCGGACAGGGGTGCTACGAGCAGTACTTC.

The rearrangement joins TRBV6-5 to TRBJ2-5, with unresolved D. V gave up 3 bases and J gave up 1 base, with 18 bases separating them. CDR3 length equals 17 residues. Germline CDR1 reads MNHEY; CDR2 reads SVGAGI. The CDR3 sequence is CASSYIGPSTRQETQYF. The CDR3, as DNA: TGTGCCAGCAGTTATATCGGGCCCTCGACCCGCCAAGAGACCCAGTACTTC.

Worth noting for this clonotype: A read error may be the cause here, since a much bigger clone is one base away. V and J are TRBV7-8 and TRBJ2-1; no firm D call. Trimming cost V 8 bases and J 0 bases, with 11 bases left between them. From germline, CDR1 is SGHVS and CDR2 FQNEAQ. CDR3 length equals 14 residues. DNA of the CDR3: TGTGCCAGCTCCGCGAGGAGCTCCTACAATGAGCAGTTCTTC. Protein product: CASSARSSYNEQFF.

Notes on this clonotype: This may stem from a read error, because a much larger clone lies one nucleotide away. The chain carries TRBV30 and TRBJ2-5; TRBD1 matches at 11 bases. This CDR3 contains 13 residues. V trimming: 5 bases; J trimming: 5 bases; junction bases outside the gene matches: 4. Germline-derived CDR1 and CDR2 are GTSNPN and SVGIG (reference sequence). The CDR3 here is CAWAGQGGETQYF. The CDR3 DNA is TGTGCCTGGGCGGGACAGGGGGGGGAGACCCAGTACTTC.